This T cell receptor beta chain originates from a study of shared clonotypes between healthy human individuals. General study findings and limits: Sample collection involved blood only; tissue repertoires are likely different. For sorted subsets, rarefaction showed incomplete sequencing despite large depth. Memory subsets had estimated richness that was generally smaller than that of naive subsets.

The table came from immunoSEQ multiplex PCR; TCRdb's copy has only in-frame clones and leaves some out. The data hold about a million clones, with approximately 72% observed a single time. This clone occurred a few times. The target antigen is unknown. The CDR3 length is 15 residues. Germline loops: CDR1 SGHRS, CDR2 YFSETQ. V lost 4 bases, J lost 8 bases, and 21 bases lay in between. The sequence came from a man between 18 and 29 years old in good health. V gene TRBV5-1 combines with J gene TRBJ1-2; D is uncertain. The sample taken for sequencing was memory CD4+ T cells sorted from blood. Subset given: CD45RA-negative fraction. For the CDR3, the DNA is TGCGCCAGCAGCCCCGGGAACAAGGACTTATTGGGCTACACCTTC. This codes for CASSPGNKDLLGYTF.